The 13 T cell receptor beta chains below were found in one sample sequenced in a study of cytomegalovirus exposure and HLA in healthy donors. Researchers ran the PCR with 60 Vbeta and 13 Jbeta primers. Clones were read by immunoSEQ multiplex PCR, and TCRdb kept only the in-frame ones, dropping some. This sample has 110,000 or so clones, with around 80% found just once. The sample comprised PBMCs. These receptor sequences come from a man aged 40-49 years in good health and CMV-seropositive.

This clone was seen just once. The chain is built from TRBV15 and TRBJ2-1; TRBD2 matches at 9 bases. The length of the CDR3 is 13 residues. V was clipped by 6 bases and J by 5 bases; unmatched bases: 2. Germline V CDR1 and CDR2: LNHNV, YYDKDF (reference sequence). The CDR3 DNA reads TGTGCCACCAGGGCGGGGGGGCACAATGAGCAGTTCTTC. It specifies CATRAGGHNEQFF. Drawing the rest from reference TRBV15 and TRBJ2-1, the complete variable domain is DAMVIQNPRYQVTQFGKPVTLSCSQTLNHNVMYWYQQKSSQAPKLLFHYYDKDFNNEADTPDNFQSRRPNTSFCFLDIRSPGLGDTAMYLCATRAGGHNEQFFGPGTRLTVL.

DNA of the CDR3: TGTGCCATCAGTGACTTAAACCGGGACACTGAAGCTTTCTTT. Amino acid sequence: CAISDLNRDTEAFF. V gene TRBV10-3 combines with J gene TRBJ1-1, with no clear D. The CDR3 is 14 residues long. Germline V gene sequence: CDR1 ENHRY, CDR2 SYGVKD. Trimming left V 3 bases short and J 3 bases short, with 11 bases between.

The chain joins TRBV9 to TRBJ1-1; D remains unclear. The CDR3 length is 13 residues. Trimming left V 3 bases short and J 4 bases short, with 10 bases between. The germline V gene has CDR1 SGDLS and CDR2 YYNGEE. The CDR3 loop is CASSDDAGTEAFF. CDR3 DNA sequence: TGTGCCAGCAGCGACGACGCGGGCACTGAAGCTTTCTTT.

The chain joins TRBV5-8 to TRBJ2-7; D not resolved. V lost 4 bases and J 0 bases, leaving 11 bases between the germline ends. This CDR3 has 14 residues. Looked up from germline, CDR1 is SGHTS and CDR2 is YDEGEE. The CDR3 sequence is CASSPRFSSYEQYF. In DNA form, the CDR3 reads TGTGCCAGCAGCCCTAGGTTCAGCTCCTACGAGCAGTACTTC.

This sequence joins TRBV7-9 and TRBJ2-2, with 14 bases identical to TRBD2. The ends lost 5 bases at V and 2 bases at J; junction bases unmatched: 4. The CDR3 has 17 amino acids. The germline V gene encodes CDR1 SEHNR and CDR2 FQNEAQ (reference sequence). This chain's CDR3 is CASSRLAGGRNTGELFF. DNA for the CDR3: TGTGCCAGCAGCCGACTAGCGGGAGGGCGTAACACCGGGGAGCTGTTTTTT. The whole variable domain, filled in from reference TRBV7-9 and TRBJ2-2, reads DTGVSQNPRHKITKRGQNVTFRCDPISEHNRLYWYRQTLGQGPEFLTYFQNEAQLEKSRLLSDRFSAERPKGSFSTLEIQRTEQGDSAMYLCASSRLAGGRNTGELFFGEGSRLTVL.

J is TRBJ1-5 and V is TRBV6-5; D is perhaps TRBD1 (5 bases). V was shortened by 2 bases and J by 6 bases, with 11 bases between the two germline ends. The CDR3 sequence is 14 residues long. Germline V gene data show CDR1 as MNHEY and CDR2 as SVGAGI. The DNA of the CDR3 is TGTGCCAGCAGTTACGGGCAGGGCCTTCAGCCCCAGCATTTT. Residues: CASSYGQGLQPQHF.

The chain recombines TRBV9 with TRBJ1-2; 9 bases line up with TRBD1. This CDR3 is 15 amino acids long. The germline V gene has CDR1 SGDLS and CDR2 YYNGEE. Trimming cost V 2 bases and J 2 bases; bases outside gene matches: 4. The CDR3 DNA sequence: TGTGCCAGCAGCGTTGGACAGGGGTCCAACTATGGCTACACCTTC. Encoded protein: CASSVGQGSNYGYTF.

This CDR3 is CASRRGTGLSYNEQFF. As DNA, the CDR3 is TGCGCCAGCAGACGAGGGACAGGCCTATCCTACAATGAGCAGTTCTTC. The chain combines TRBV5-1 with TRBJ2-1; 8 positions match TRBD1. The CDR3 is 16 residues long. Looked up from germline, CDR1 is SGHRS and CDR2 is YFSETQ. With V trimmed by 5 bases and J by 1 base, 8 bases remained unmatched.

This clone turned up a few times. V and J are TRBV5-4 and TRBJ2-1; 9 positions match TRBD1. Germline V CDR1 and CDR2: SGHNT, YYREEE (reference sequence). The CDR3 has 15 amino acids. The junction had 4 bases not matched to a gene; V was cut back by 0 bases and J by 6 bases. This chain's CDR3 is CASSLVVTGGNEQFF. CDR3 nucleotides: TGTGCCAGCAGCTTGGTCGTGACAGGGGGCAATGAGCAGTTCTTC.

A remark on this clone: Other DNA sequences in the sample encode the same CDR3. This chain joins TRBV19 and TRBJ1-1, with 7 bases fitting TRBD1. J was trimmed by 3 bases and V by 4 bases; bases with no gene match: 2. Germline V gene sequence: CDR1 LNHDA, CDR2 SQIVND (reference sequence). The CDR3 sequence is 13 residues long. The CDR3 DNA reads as TGTGCCAGTAGTACCGACAGGGACACTGAAGCTTTCTTT. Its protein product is CASSTDRDTEAFF.

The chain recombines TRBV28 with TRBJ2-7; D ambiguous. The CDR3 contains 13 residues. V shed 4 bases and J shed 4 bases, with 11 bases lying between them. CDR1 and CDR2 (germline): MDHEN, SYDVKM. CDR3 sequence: CASSSPRSYEQYF. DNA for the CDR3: TGTGCCAGCAGTTCTCCTAGATCGTACGAGCAGTACTTC.

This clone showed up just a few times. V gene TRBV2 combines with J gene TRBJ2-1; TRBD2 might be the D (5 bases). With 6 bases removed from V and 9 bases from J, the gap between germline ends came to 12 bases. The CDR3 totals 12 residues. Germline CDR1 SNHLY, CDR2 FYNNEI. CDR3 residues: CASRGSGSEQFF. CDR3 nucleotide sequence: TGTGCCAGCAGAGGATCGGGGTCTGAGCAGTTCTTC.

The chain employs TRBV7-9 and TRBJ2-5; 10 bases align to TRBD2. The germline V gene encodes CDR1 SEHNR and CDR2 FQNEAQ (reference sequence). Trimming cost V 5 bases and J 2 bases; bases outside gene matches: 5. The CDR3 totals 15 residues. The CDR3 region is CASSPLAGGQETQYF. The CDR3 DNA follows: TGTGCCAGCAGCCCCTTAGCGGGGGGTCAAGAGACCCAGTACTTC.